This TCR beta chain was sequenced during a study of Ad26.COV2.S vaccination and SARS-CoV-2 variants. The study, taken as a whole, reports: Post-vaccination breadth of spike-specific CD8+ and CD4+ T cell responses was reportedly substantial. Total T cell responses were possibly underestimated by TCR breadth and depth analyses.

This CDR3 is built from 13 residues. Germline CDR1 reads MNHNS; CDR2 reads SASEGT. Trimming removed 2 bases at V and 1 base at J, with 5 bases between. Of note for this clone: Antigen: not known.

Data came from immunoSEQ multiplex PCR; TCRdb stores just in-frame clones and leaves some out. This table has 180,000 or so clones, around nine tenths appearing once. The sample was peripheral blood, taken after recovery from COVID-19. The V gene is TRBV6-1, the J gene TRBJ1-1; the D is unclear. This clonotype was sampled from a human donor who had recovered from COVID-19. CDR3 protein: CASSERKNTEAFF. The CDR3 DNA reads as TGTGCCAGCAGTGAACGTAAGAACACTGAAGCTTTCTTT.